This T cell receptor beta chain was recorded in a study of cytomegalovirus exposure and HLA in healthy donors. General study results and limits: Accounts indicate the classifier identified cytomegalovirus status with strong specificity and sensitivity. A list of around 160 TCR beta chains associated with cytomegalovirus was given.

Assay used: immunoSEQ multiplex PCR; TCRdb lists only in-frame clones, some missing. The sample yields about 280,000 clones, around 87% seen once. This CDR3 region has 13 residues. Germline values: CDR1 LGHNA, CDR2 YSLEER. V gave up 4 bases and J gave up 2 bases, with 9 bases separating them. These donors were members of the approximately 110-subject validation cohort, a group separate from the roughly 670-subject first cohort. Details on this clone: Its antigen is not identified.

The V call is TRBV4-3, the J call TRBJ2-7; D perhaps matches TRBD2 (5 bases). This TCR came from a woman under 30 in good health and CMV-seronegative. The source material was PBMCs. CDR3 sequence reads: CASSPGKAYEQYF. The CDR3 nucleotides are TGCGCCAGCAGCCCGGGGAAGGCCTACGAGCAGTACTTC.